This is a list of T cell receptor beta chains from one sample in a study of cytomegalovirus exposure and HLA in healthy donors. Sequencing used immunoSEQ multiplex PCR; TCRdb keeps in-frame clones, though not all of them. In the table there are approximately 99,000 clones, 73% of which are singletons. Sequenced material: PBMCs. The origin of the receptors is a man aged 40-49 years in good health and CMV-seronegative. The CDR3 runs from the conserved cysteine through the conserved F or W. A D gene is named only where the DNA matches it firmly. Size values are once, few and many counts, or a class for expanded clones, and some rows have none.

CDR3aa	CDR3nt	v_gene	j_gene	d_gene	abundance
CASSFSMAVAGQPQHF	TGTGCCAGCAGTTTCTCTATGGCTGTGGCGGGCCAGCCCCAGCATTTT	TRBV27	TRBJ1-5	.	.
CSVQTRGDQPQHF	TGCAGCGTCCAAACCAGGGGGGATCAGCCCCAGCATTTT	TRBV29-1	TRBJ1-5	TRBD1	.
CASSLYSQGINEQYF	TGTGCCAGCAGCTTATACTCACAGGGAATTAACGAGCAGTACTTC	TRBV7-2	TRBJ2-7	.	.
CASSKGLGYDQPQHF	TGTGCCAGCAGCAAGGGACTGGGATACGATCAGCCCCAGCATTTT	TRBV7-9	TRBJ1-5	.	.
CATSRGTSGVADTQYF	TGTGCCACCAGCAGGGGGACTAGCGGGGTAGCAGATACGCAGTATTTT	TRBV15	TRBJ2-3	TRBD2	.
CASREDRVGNTEAFF	TGCGCCAGCAGGGAAGACAGGGTAGGGAACACTGAAGCTTTCTTT	TRBV5-1	TRBJ1-1	TRBD1	.
CASGRTVQDREYNEQFF	TGCGCCAGCGGGCGGACGGTTCAAGACAGGGAGTACAATGAGCAGTTCTTC	TRBV23-1	TRBJ2-1	TRBD1	.
CASSLEGGTSGISYNEQFF	TGCGCCAGCAGCTTGGAGGGTGGGACTAGCGGGATATCCTACAATGAGCAGTTCTTC	TRBV5-1	TRBJ2-1	TRBD2	.
CASSNQGAVWVSNQPQHF	TGTGCCAGCAGTAACCAGGGGGCGGTTTGGGTTAGCAATCAGCCCCAGCATTTT	TRBV2	TRBJ1-5	TRBD1	.
CAISDIETDEKLFF	TGTGCCATCAGTGATATAGAGACAGACGAAAAACTGTTTTTT	TRBV10-3	TRBJ1-4	.	few
CAISPTRESANEKLFF	TGTGCCATCAGTCCGACCAGGGAAAGCGCTAATGAAAAACTGTTTTTT	TRBV10-3	TRBJ1-4	.	.
CASSASLRTQYF	TGTGCCAGCAGCGCCTCTTTGAGGACCCAGTACTTC	TRBV25-1	TRBJ2-5	.	.